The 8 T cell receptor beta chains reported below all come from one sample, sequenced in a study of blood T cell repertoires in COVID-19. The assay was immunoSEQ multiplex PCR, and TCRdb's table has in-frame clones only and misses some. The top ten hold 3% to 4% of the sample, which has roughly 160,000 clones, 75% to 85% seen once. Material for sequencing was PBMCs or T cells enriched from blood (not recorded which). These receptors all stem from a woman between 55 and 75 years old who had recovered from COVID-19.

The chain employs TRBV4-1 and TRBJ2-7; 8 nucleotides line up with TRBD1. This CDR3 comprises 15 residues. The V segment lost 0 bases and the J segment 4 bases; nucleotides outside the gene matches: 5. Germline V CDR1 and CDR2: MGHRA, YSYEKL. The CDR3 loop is CASSQEAGQGYEQYF. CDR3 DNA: TGCGCCAGCAGCCAAGAAGCTGGACAGGGATACGAGCAGTACTTC.

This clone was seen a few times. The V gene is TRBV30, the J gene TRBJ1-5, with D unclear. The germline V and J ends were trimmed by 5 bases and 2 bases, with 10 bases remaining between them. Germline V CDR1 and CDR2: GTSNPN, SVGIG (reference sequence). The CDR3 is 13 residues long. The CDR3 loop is CAWGPKGNQPQHF. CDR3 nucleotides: TGTGCCTGGGGGCCTAAGGGCAATCAGCCCCAGCATTTT.

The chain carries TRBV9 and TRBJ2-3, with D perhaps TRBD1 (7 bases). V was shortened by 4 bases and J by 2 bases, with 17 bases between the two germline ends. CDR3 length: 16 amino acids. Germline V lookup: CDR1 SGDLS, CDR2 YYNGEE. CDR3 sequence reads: CASSTSGDSLTDTQYF. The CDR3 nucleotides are TGTGCCAGCAGCACTTCGGGGGACAGTCTCACAGATACGCAGTATTTT.

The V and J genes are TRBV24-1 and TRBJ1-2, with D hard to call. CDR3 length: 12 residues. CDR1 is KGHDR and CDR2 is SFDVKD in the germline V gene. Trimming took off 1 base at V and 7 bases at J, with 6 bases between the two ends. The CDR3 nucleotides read TGTGCCACCAGTGATTTTGGAGCTGGCTACACCTTC. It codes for CATSDFGAGYTF.

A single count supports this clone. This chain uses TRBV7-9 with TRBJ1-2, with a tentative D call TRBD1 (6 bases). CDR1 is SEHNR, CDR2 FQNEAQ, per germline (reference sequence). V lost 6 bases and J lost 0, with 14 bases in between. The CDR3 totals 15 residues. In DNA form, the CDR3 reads TGTGCCAGCAGTCTTAGGACAGCAGCTAACTATGGCTACACCTTC. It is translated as CASSLRTAANYGYTF.

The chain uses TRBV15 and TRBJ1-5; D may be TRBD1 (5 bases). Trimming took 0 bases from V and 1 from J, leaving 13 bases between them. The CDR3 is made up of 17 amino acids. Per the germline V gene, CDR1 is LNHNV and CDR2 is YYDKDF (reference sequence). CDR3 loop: CATSRDGRGSSNQPQHF. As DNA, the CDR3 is TGTGCCACCAGCAGAGATGGGAGGGGTAGCAGCAATCAGCCCCAGCATTTT.

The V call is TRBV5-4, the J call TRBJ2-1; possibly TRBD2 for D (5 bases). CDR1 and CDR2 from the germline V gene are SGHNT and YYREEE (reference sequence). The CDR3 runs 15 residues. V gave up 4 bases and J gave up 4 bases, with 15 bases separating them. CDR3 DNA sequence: TGTGCCAGCAGCGCAAACAACGGGGTTTACAATGAGCAGTTCTTC. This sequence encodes CASSANNGVYNEQFF.

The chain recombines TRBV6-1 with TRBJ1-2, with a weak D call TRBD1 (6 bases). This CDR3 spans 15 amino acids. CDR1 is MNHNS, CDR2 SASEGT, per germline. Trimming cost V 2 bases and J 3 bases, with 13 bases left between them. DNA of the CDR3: TGTGCCAGCAGTGAATGGCAGGGGCAGGACTATGGCTACACCTTC. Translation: CASSEWQGQDYGYTF.